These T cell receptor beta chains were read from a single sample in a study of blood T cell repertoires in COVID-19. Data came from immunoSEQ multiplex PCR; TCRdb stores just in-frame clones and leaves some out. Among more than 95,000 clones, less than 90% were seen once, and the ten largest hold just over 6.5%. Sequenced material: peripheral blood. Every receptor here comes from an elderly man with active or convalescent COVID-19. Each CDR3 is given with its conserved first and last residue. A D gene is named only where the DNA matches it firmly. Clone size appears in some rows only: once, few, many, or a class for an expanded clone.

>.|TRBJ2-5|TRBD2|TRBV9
CASSPRDSGGPTIETQYF
TGTGCCAGCAGCCCCCGGGATAGCGGGGGGCCTACCATAGAGACCCAGTACTTC
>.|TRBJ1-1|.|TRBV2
CASSDRLPGTEAFF
TGTGCCAGCAGTGATCGTCTCCCGGGGACTGAAGCTTTCTTT
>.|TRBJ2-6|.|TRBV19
CATRTTGSSGANVLTF
TGTGCCACCCGAACCACAGGGAGCTCTGGGGCCAACGTCCTGACTTTC
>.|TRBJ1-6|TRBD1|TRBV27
CASSSHRTGGNSPLHF
TGTGCCAGCAGTTCTCATCGGACAGGGGGCAATTCACCCCTCCACTTT
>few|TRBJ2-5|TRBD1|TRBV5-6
CASSWTGETQYF
TGTGCCAGCAGCTGGACAGGAGAGACCCAGTACTTC
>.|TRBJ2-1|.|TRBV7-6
CASSPTGGTGPNEQFF
TGTGCCAGCAGTCCCACGGGGGGGACAGGGCCCAATGAGCAGTTCTTC
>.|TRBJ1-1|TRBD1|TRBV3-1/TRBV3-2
CASSAQGQGARAFF
TGTGCCAGCAGCGCCCAGGGACAGGGGGCGCGAGCTTTCTTT
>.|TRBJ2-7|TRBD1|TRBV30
CAWKRGLFSYEQYF
TGTGCCTGGAAGAGGGGGCTGTTCTCCTACGAGCAGTACTTC
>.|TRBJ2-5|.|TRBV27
CASGENQETQYF
TGTGCCAGCGGGGAGAACCAAGAGACCCAGTACTTC
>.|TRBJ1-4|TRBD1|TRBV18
CASSLLGQGWNEKLFF
TGTGCCAGCTCACTCCTGGGACAGGGGTGGAATGAAAAACTGTTTTTT
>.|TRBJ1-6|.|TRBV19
CASSPRDNDNSPLHF
TGTGCCAGTAGTCCACGGGACAACGATAATTCACCCCTCCACTTT
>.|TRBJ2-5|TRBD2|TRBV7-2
CASSQNSGSVETQYF
TGTGCCAGCAGTCAAAATAGCGGGAGTGTGGAGACCCAGTACTTC
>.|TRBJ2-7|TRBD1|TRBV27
CASSRDRGGGYEQYF
TGTGCCAGCAGCCGGGACAGGGGCGGGGGGTACGAGCAGTACTTC